This T cell receptor (beta chain) was observed in a study of a mutant IDH1 vaccine in newly diagnosed glioma. About the study: The therapy given earlier, which was standard therapy, consisted of radiotherapy, temozolomide, or both, and most of the patients received both. General study findings and limits: Evidence of vaccine-induced immune responses was documented in approximately 93% of patients.

As for this clone: Its specificity is not known.

The table came from immunoSEQ multiplex PCR; TCRdb's copy has only in-frame clones and leaves some out. Of over 50,000 clones listed, approximately 82% are singletons. This sample's time point: week 5, during vaccination. A 20-mer mutant IDH1 peptide at 300 ug was injected subcutaneously with topical imiquimod. New astrocytomas of WHO grade 3 or 4 that were IDH1-mutant and ATRX-lost were found in the donors. The germline V gene encodes CDR1 SEHNR and CDR2 FQNEAQ (reference sequence). The V segment lost 5 bases and the J segment 3 bases; nucleotides outside the gene matches: 4. The length of the CDR3 is 14 residues.

The chain joins TRBV7-9 to TRBJ1-1, with 9 bases that match TRBD1. This sequence originates from a young man with glioma. Specimen: PBMCs, collected from a glioma patient whose treatment included an IDH1 peptide vaccine. CDR3 amino acids: CASSPQGADTEAFF. Here the CDR3 DNA reads TGTGCCAGCAGCCCACAGGGGGCCGACACTGAAGCTTTCTTT.